The 32 T cell receptor beta chains given below trace back to one sample, sequenced in a study of response to subunit inactivated influenza vaccine. One entry per CDR3 protein results from TCRdb running MiXCR on the RT-PCR reads. Among more than 150,000 distinct CDR3 sequences listed, roughly 8.7% were seen once. Sample: non-naive T cells sorted from PBMCs, taken on the day of vaccination. The receptor source for this set is a man between 50 and 59 years old who received an inactivated influenza vaccine.

The V gene is TRBV6-1, the J gene TRBJ1-1; D unresolved. CDR3 length equals 15 residues. V lost 5 bases and J 4 bases, leaving 17 bases between the germline ends. Germline loops: CDR1 MNHNS, CDR2 SASEGT. CDR3 DNA: TGTGCCAGCAGTCCCGACATCGCGAAGGGCACTGAAGCTTTCTTT. Translation: CASSPDIAKGTEAFF.

This clonotype was seen only a few times. The chain employs TRBV7-9 and TRBJ2-6, with 8 positions matching TRBD1. CDR3 length: 16 amino acids. With V trimmed by 5 bases and J by 2 bases, 5 bases remained unmatched. Looked up from germline, CDR1 is SEHNR and CDR2 is FQNEAQ (reference sequence). Written as DNA, the CDR3 is TGTGCCAGCAGCGTACTACAGGGGGCTGGGGCCAACGTCCTGACTTTC. Translation: CASSVLQGAGANVLTF.

This clonotype was seen more than once but under ten times. The rearrangement links TRBV20-1 to TRBJ1-2; D call uncertain. Trimming removed 6 bases from V and 5 bases from J, with 10 bases in between. The CDR3 is 11 amino acids. Looked up from germline, CDR1 is DFQATT and CDR2 is SNEGSKA (reference sequence). The CDR3 sequence: CSAAGEYGYTF. In DNA, the CDR3 is TGCAGTGCAGCCGGGGAATATGGCTACACCTTC.

This clonotype showed up just a few times. The V gene is TRBV20-1, the J gene TRBJ2-1, with D possibly TRBD1 on 7 matching bases. CDR3 size: 14 residues. Germline V gene sequence: CDR1 DFQATT, CDR2 SNEGSKA (reference sequence). V was trimmed by 5 bases and J by 9 bases, leaving 20 bases between them. The CDR3 DNA sequence: TGCAGTGCTGGACGACAGGGTCTAGCGAGTGAGCAGTTCTTC. Residues: CSAGRQGLASEQFF.

Many counts were recorded for this clonotype. The chain couples TRBV6-2 or TRBV6-3 to TRBJ1-6; no reliable D call. Per germline, CDR1 MNHEY and CDR2 SVGEGT. V was clipped by 1 base and J by 9 bases, with 4 bases between them. The CDR3 is 12 amino acids. The CDR3 is CASSYLSSPLHF. CDR3 nucleotide sequence: TGTGCCAGCAGTTACTTATCTTCACCCCTCCACTTT.

The table lists this clonotype with a few counts. This rearrangement joins TRBV5-4 to TRBJ2-1, with D possibly TRBD1 on 5 matching bases. The CDR3 runs 16 residues. In germline, CDR1 is SGHNT, CDR2 YYREEE (reference sequence). V lost 4 bases, J lost 1 base, and 15 bases lay in between. This chain's CDR3 is CASSPRQFRSYNEQFF. The CDR3 region has the DNA TGTGCCAGCAGCCCGAGACAGTTCCGGTCCTACAATGAGCAGTTCTTC. Based on the CDR3 plus reference TRBV5-4 and TRBJ2-1, the full variable domain is ETGVTQSPTHLIKTRGQQVTLRCSSQSGHNTVSWYQQALGQGPQFIFQYYREEENGRGNFPPRFSGLQFPNYSSELNVNALELDDSALYLCASSPRQFRSYNEQFFGPGTRLTVL.

This clonotype was seen a few times. J is TRBJ1-1 and V is TRBV12-3 or TRBV12-4, with a possible D match to TRBD1 (6 bases). Trimming took 6 bases from V and 1 from J, leaving 21 bases between them. This CDR3 comprises 17 residues. CDR3 coding DNA: TGTGCCAGCAGACTAACCTGGACAGATATAACGAACACTGAAGCTTTCTTT. This translates into CASRLTWTDITNTEAFF.

This clonotype was seen repeatedly, ten times or more. The CDR3 DNA is TGCGCCAGCACCCCGACAGAAGTCTCCTACGAGCAGTACTTC. Amino acids: CASTPTEVSYEQYF. The J gene is TRBJ2-7, the V gene TRBV5-1; tentatively, D is TRBD1 (5 bases). Germline loops: CDR1 SGHRS, CDR2 YFSETQ. The ends were cut back, 6 bases at V and 0 bases at J, with 13 bases in the middle. This CDR3 contains 14 residues.

This clonotype was seen a few times. The V and J genes are TRBV6-2 or TRBV6-3 and TRBJ2-5; D is undetermined. There are 13 residues in the CDR3. The germline CDR1 and CDR2 sequences are MNHEY and SVGEGT. V gave up 2 bases and J gave up 5 bases, with 9 bases separating them. The CDR3 sequence: CASSYDSLETQYF. The CDR3 DNA sequence: TGTGCCAGCAGTTACGACTCTCTGGAGACCCAGTACTTC.

This clonotype was recorded many times. The chain is built from TRBV12-3 or TRBV12-4 and TRBJ2-1; weak D call: TRBD2 (6 bases). CDR3 length equals 12 residues. The V and J ends lost 5 bases and 9 bases respectively, with 11 bases between them. In DNA, the CDR3 is TGTGCCAGCAGTCTTAGCGGAGCTGAGCAGTTCTTC. Translation gives CASSLSGAEQFF.

This chain links TRBV20-1 with TRBJ2-7; 7 bases are shared with TRBD1. The CDR3 runs 12 residues. Trimming at V came to 6 bases and at J to 7 bases, leaving 9 bases not matched to a gene. CDR1 is DFQATT and CDR2 is SNEGSKA in the germline V gene (reference sequence). CDR3 sequence (DNA): TGCAGTGCCAGGGGGACCCACTTGGAGCAGTACTTC. It translates to CSARGTHLEQYF.

This clonotype turned up a few times. V and J are TRBV3-1 and TRBJ2-3; possibly TRBD2 for D (6 bases). CDR3 length: 16 residues. CDR1 is LGHDT and CDR2 is YNNKEL in the germline V gene (reference sequence). V lost 3 bases and J 1 base, leaving 14 bases between the germline ends. The CDR3 coding sequence is TGTGCCAGCAGCCATAACAAGGGGACTGGCACAGATACGCAGTATTTT. Its translation: CASSHNKGTGTDTQYF.

This clonotype was found many times. The genes are TRBV5-1 and TRBJ2-1; the D gene is possibly TRBD2 (5 bases). V was shortened by 4 bases and J by 9 bases, with 14 bases between the two germline ends. This CDR3 contains 13 residues. Germline CDR1 and CDR2: SGHRS and YFSETQ. DNA for the CDR3: TGCGCCAGCAGCACTATACTAGATCTTGAGCAGTTCTTC. Its protein product is CASSTILDLEQFF.

This clonotype has only a few counts. The rearrangement links TRBV3-1 to TRBJ2-5; possibly TRBD1 or TRBD2 for D (5 bases each). Germline V lookup: CDR1 LGHDT, CDR2 YNNKEL (reference sequence). CDR3 length equals 20 residues. The V end lost 4 bases, the J end lost 5 bases, and 32 bases lay between the germline ends. CDR3 sequence reads: CASSPQLYMGGGPQGETQYF. For the CDR3, the DNA is TGTGCCAGCAGCCCTCAACTTTACATGGGTGGCGGGCCCCAGGGTGAGACCCAGTACTTC.

Ten or more counts support this clonotype. This chain uses TRBV20-1 with TRBJ2-5; D call uncertain. Trimming cost V 1 base and J 1 base, with 4 bases left between them. In germline, CDR1 is DFQATT, CDR2 SNEGSKA (reference sequence). The CDR3 covers 12 residues. This CDR3 reads CSARALQETQYF. The CDR3 region has the DNA TGCAGTGCTAGAGCCCTCCAAGAGACCCAGTACTTC.

This clonotype was seen once. A much larger clone is a single base away; this may be a read error. The chain is built from TRBV10-3 and TRBJ2-3, with D uncertain. This CDR3 has 13 amino acids. V lost 6 bases and J 2 bases, leaving 9 bases between the germline ends. Germline assignment: CDR1 ENHRY and CDR2 SYGVKD. The CDR3 nucleotides are TGTGCCATCAGCCCCGGAGTCACAGATACGCAGTATTTT. It translates to CAISPGVTDTQYF.

The chain uses TRBV11-3 and TRBJ2-2; TRBD1 agrees at 10 bases. The CDR3 is made up of 15 amino acids. The trim removed 4 bases at V and 5 bases at J, leaving 4 bases unmatched. Germline lookup yields CDR1 SGHNT and CDR2 YENEEA. CDR3 amino acids: CASSSRQGATGELFF. The CDR3 coding sequence is TGTGCCAGCAGCTCCAGACAGGGGGCAACCGGGGAGCTGTTTTTT.

The V call is TRBV10-2, the J call TRBJ2-3; 9 bases fit TRBD1. Germline assignment: CDR1 WSHSY and CDR2 SAAADI. V was clipped by 6 bases and J by 3 bases; unmatched bases: 4. This CDR3 region has 14 residues. This CDR3 is CASRSTGGTDTQYF. The CDR3 DNA is TGCGCCAGCAGATCGACAGGGGGGACAGATACGCAGTATTTT.

The V call is TRBV4-1, the J call TRBJ2-2, with TRBD2 identical over 7 bases. Looked up from germline, CDR1 is MGHRA and CDR2 is YSYEKL. The CDR3 consists of 16 residues. Unmatched junction bases numbered 11, after V lost 2 bases and J lost 8 bases. CDR3 sequence: CASSQRLARGAGELFF. CDR3 nucleotides: TGCGCCAGCAGCCAAAGACTAGCCAGAGGGGCAGGGGAGCTGTTTTTT.

This clonotype was detected a few times. This chain uses TRBV5-5 with TRBJ1-4; 8 bases line up with TRBD1. This CDR3 is built from 15 residues. The junction had 9 bases not matched to a gene; V was cut back by 4 bases and J by 7 bases. Germline V lookup: CDR1 SGHKS, CDR2 YYEKEE (reference sequence). The CDR3, as DNA: TGTGCCAGCAGCAACCCAGGGGGCAGTGGTGAAAAACTGTTTTTT. Protein: CASSNPGGSGEKLFF.

This clonotype was recorded at least ten times. The chain recombines TRBV7-9 with TRBJ2-3, with a possible D match to TRBD2 (5 bases). The CDR3 length is 13 residues. CDR1 SEHNR and CDR2 FQNEAQ come from the germline V gene (reference sequence). V was pared by 5 bases and J by 6 bases, with 12 bases between. The CDR3 region has the DNA TGTGCCAGCAGCCCCCGGGGTCCCGATACGCAGTATTTT. The encoded protein is CASSPRGPDTQYF.

The chain has TRBV20-1 and TRBJ2-7; 14 nucleotides align to TRBD2. This CDR3 comprises 17 residues. The V gene end was trimmed by 5 bases and the J gene end by 0 bases; junction bases not matched to a gene: 9. Looked up from germline, CDR1 is DFQATT and CDR2 is SNEGSKA (reference sequence). The CDR3 region is CSAPTSGRAGGSYEQYF. The CDR3 DNA follows: TGCAGTGCTCCGACTAGCGGGAGGGCCGGGGGCTCCTACGAGCAGTACTTC.

In regard to this clonotype: A much larger clone sits a single nucleotide away, making a read error possible. As the CDR3 is not closed by the conserved phenylalanine or tryptophan, this likely results from a read error. This chain connects TRBV20-1 to TRBJ1-5; D perhaps matches TRBD1 (5 bases). V was pared by 3 bases and J by 7 bases, with 19 bases between. The germline CDR1 and CDR2 sequences are DFQATT and SNEGSKA (reference sequence). The CDR3 sequence is 15 residues long. The CDR3 DNA follows: TGCAGTGCTAGGGTAGGGGCAGCCCTAAGGCAGCCCCAGCATTCT. Encoded protein: CSARVGAALRQPQHS.

This clonotype was seen repeatedly, ten times or more. This chain uses TRBV2 with TRBJ1-4; unclear D gene. V was cut by 6 bases and J by 6 bases, with 11 bases left in between. Germline loops: CDR1 SNHLY, CDR2 FYNNEI. The CDR3 has 13 residues. In nucleotides, the CDR3 is TGTGCCAGCAGCCCGAATACGGATGAAAAACTGTTTTTT. Amino acids: CASSPNTDEKLFF.

This clonotype has a count of ten or more. The rearrangement links TRBV12-3 or TRBV12-4 to TRBJ1-2; tentative D call: TRBD1 (5 bases). The CDR3 has 14 residues. Deletions cut 5 bases from V and 8 bases from J, with 18 bases between. The CDR3 sequence is CASSNPPGQRGYTF. The CDR3 coding sequence is TGTGCCAGCAGTAACCCGCCTGGACAAAGAGGCTACACCTTC.

The chain has TRBV10-3 and TRBJ2-1; D gene ambiguous. Germline CDR1 ENHRY, CDR2 SYGVKD. This CDR3 has 15 amino acids. V lost 0 bases and J lost 0, with 6 bases in between. The DNA for the CDR3 is TGTGCCATCAGTGAGTCTAAGTTCTCCTACAATGAGCAGTTCTTC. Protein product: CAISESKFSYNEQFF.

This clonotype was recorded many times. The chain joins TRBV4-1 to TRBJ1-1; D gene uncertain. Per germline, CDR1 MGHRA and CDR2 YSYEKL. Trimming stripped 1 base from V and 3 bases from J, with 9 bases between. The CDR3 extends over 14 amino acids. Here the CDR3 reads CASSQADGYTEAFF. The CDR3 DNA is TGCGCCAGCAGCCAAGCGGACGGATACACTGAAGCTTTCTTT.

The CDR3 here is CSASLTSGGEQFF. In nucleotides, the CDR3 is TGCAGTGCTAGCCTGACTAGCGGGGGTGAGCAGTTCTTC. The rearrangement joins TRBV20-1 to TRBJ2-1; 12 bases match TRBD2. The J segment lost 9 bases and the V segment lost 3 bases, leaving 3 bases of the junction unmatched. The germline V gene has CDR1 DFQATT and CDR2 SNEGSKA (reference sequence). The CDR3 runs 13 residues.

A few counts support this clonotype. This chain uses TRBV11-2 with TRBJ2-3; the match to TRBD2 covers 10 bases. Germline V gene data show CDR1 as SGHAT and CDR2 as FQNNGV. V lost 5 bases to trimming and J lost 4 bases; unmatched junction nucleotides: 15. The length of the CDR3 is 18 residues. CDR3 region: CASSQGGLSGRRSDTQYF. The DNA for the CDR3 is TGTGCCAGCAGCCAGGGAGGGCTTAGCGGGAGGAGGTCAGATACGCAGTATTTT.

This clonotype was seen at least ten times. The chain has TRBV3-1 and TRBJ2-7, with no clear D. This CDR3 region has 15 residues. V lost 1 base to trimming and J lost 0 bases, with 10 bases between them. Germline V gene sequence: CDR1 LGHDT, CDR2 YNNKEL (reference sequence). The CDR3 region has the DNA TGTGCCAGCAGCCAAGTGCGGCTGAACTCCTACGAGCAGTACTTC. Protein sequence: CASSQVRLNSYEQYF.

This clonotype was detected a few times. This chain uses TRBV5-6 with TRBJ2-5, with 7 positions matching TRBD2. Losses at the gene ends were 4 bases for V and 1 base for J; bases not matched to a gene: 7. The CDR3 spans 15 residues. Germline CDR1 is SGHDT and CDR2 is YYEEEE. CDR3 protein: CASSPAGATQETQYF. Written as DNA, the CDR3 is TGTGCCAGCAGCCCCGCGGGAGCAACCCAAGAGACCCAGTACTTC. Supplemented by reference TRBV5-6 and TRBJ2-5, the full variable domain reads DAGVTQSPTHLIKTRGQQVTLRCSPKSGHDTVSWYQQALGQGPQFIFQYYEEEERQRGNFPDRFSGHQFPNYSSELNVNALLLGDSALYLCASSPAGATQETQYFGPGTRLLVL.

This clonotype was counted ten times or more. The chain combines TRBV28 with TRBJ1-1; 9 nucleotides align to TRBD1. The ends lost 5 bases at V and 3 bases at J; junction bases unmatched: 7. Germline V lookup: CDR1 MDHEN, CDR2 SYDVKM. The CDR3 runs to 15 residues. In DNA form, the CDR3 reads TGTGCCAGCAGTGCCTGGGGACAGGGACACACTGAAGCTTTCTTT. It translates to CASSAWGQGHTEAFF.